This entry lists 16 T cell receptor beta chains sequenced from one sample in a study of cytomegalovirus exposure and HLA in healthy donors. PCR amplification relied on 60 Vbeta primers (plus 13 Jbeta primers). Profiling relied on immunoSEQ multiplex PCR, and the TCRdb table lists in-frame clones only, not all of them. Among over 150,000 clones listed, around four fifths were seen once. What was sequenced was PBMCs. The receptors derive from a woman between 45 and 65 years old in good health and CMV-seropositive.

In regard to this clone: One junction end does not reproduce the germline sequence, and a read error may be involved. The V and J genes are TRBV7-9 and TRBJ1-2; 7 nucleotides align to TRBD1. The CDR3 length is 12 residues. The germline gives CDR1 SEHNR, CDR2 FQNEAQ (reference sequence). The CDR3 loop is CSSSTGEGGYTF. CDR3 DNA: TGTTCCAGCAGCACAGGGGAAGGTGGCTACACCTTC.

This sequence joins TRBV28 and TRBJ2-7; TRBD2 might be the D (5 bases). CDR3 length: 15 residues. V was pared by 5 bases and J by 4 bases, with 18 bases between. CDR1 and CDR2 (germline): MDHEN, SYDVKM. The CDR3 sequence is CASSHLTPGYYEQYF. DNA for the CDR3: TGTGCCAGCAGTCATCTGACTCCGGGATATTACGAGCAGTACTTC.

This sequence joins TRBV7-2 and TRBJ2-3, with TRBD2 identical over 8 bases. The CDR3 covers 14 residues. The J segment lost 6 bases and the V segment lost 5 bases, leaving 7 bases of the junction unmatched. Germline V gene sequence: CDR1 SGHTA, CDR2 FQGNSA. CDR3 sequence reads: CASSVRPSGDTQYF. Written as DNA, the CDR3 is TGTGCCAGCAGCGTCAGACCTAGCGGGGATACGCAGTATTTT.

The J gene is TRBJ2-7, the V gene TRBV11-1; D possibly corresponds to TRBD2 (6 bases). There are 13 residues in the CDR3. Trimming shortened V by 7 bases and J by 0 bases, and 10 bases separated the two germline ends. Germline V gene data show CDR1 as SGHAT and CDR2 as FQDESV (reference sequence). DNA for the CDR3: TGTGCCAGCACCTTGGGGGGCTCCTACGAGCAGTACTTC. Translation gives CASTLGGSYEQYF. The full variable domain, its missing parts supplied by reference TRBV11-1 and TRBJ2-7, is EAEVAQSPRYKITEKSQAVAFWCDPISGHATLYWYRQILGQGPELLVQFQDESVVDDSQLPKDRFSAERLKGVDSTLKIQPAELGDSAMYLCASTLGGSYEQYFGPGTRLTVT.

This clone was seen a single time. The chain links TRBV5-6 to TRBJ1-4, with 8 positions matching TRBD1. Per germline, CDR1 SGHDT and CDR2 YYEEEE. The ends lost 6 bases at V and 7 bases at J; junction bases unmatched: 11. This CDR3 has 15 amino acids. The CDR3 reads CASNSRGLRGEKLFF. The CDR3 bases are TGTGCCAGCAACTCCAGGGGGCTGAGGGGTGAAAAACTGTTTTTT.

CDR3 nucleotides: TGTGCCAGCAGTAATAGACAGCCACCCTACGAGCAGTACTTC. This gives the protein CASSNRQPPYEQYF. This chain links TRBV6-6 with TRBJ2-7, with TRBD1 as a possible D gene (5 bases). With 5 bases removed from V and 2 bases from J, the gap between germline ends came to 13 bases. In germline, CDR1 is MNHNY, CDR2 SVGAGI (reference sequence). This CDR3 has 14 residues.

J is TRBJ1-5 and V is TRBV7-2, with 7 bases that match TRBD1. CDR3 length: 15 amino acids. Germline V CDR1 and CDR2: SGHTA, FQGNSA. V lost 5 bases and J lost 6; bases outside the gene matches: 10. In DNA, the CDR3 is TGTGCCAGCAGCAAAACAGGGGTAATGGGTCAGCCCCAGCATTTT. Its translation: CASSKTGVMGQPQHF.

This clone was found a few times. The J gene is TRBJ1-2, the V gene TRBV15, with D unclear. Trimming took off 1 base at V and 4 bases at J, with 7 bases between the two ends. The CDR3 extends over 13 amino acids. CDR1 and CDR2 (germline): LNHNV, YYDKDF (reference sequence). The CDR3 sequence: CATSRGQAYGYTF. The DNA for the CDR3 is TGTGCCACCAGCAGAGGCCAGGCCTATGGCTACACCTTC.

There are a few counts of this clone. The CDR3, as DNA: TGTGCCTGGAGTGTAGACAGAAGAAACACCATATATTTT. Protein product: CAWSVDRRNTIYF. The rearrangement links TRBV30 to TRBJ1-3; a possible D gene is TRBD1 (5 bases). The CDR3 is 13 residues long. The germline CDR1 and CDR2 sequences are GTSNPN and SVGIG (reference sequence). The V and J ends lost 0 bases and 5 bases respectively, with 8 bases between them.

The V call is TRBV4-1, the J call TRBJ1-2, with TRBD1 as a possible D gene (5 bases). CDR1 MGHRA and CDR2 YSYEKL come from the germline V gene. The CDR3 has 13 amino acids. The germline V and J ends were trimmed by 2 bases and 3 bases, with 7 bases remaining between them. The CDR3 protein is CASSQSRDYGYTF. The CDR3 bases are TGCGCCAGCAGCCAATCCAGGGACTATGGCTACACCTTC.

A note on this clone: One end of the junction does not line up with germline, which may come from a read error. The chain combines TRBV28 with TRBJ2-7; 7 bases are shared with TRBD1. The CDR3 totals 14 residues. Looked up from germline, CDR1 is MDHEN and CDR2 is SYDVKM. Here the CDR3 DNA reads TGTGCCAGCAGTACCGAGGGACAGTCCTACAAGCAGTACTTC. It specifies CASSTEGQSYKQYF.

CDR3 loop: CASRALAGGKNEQFF. CDR3 coding DNA: TGTGCCAGTAGGGCCCTAGCGGGAGGAAAAAATGAGCAGTTCTTC. The rearrangement links TRBV19 to TRBJ2-1, with 11 positions matching TRBD2. The germline CDR1 and CDR2 sequences are LNHDA and SQIVND (reference sequence). This CDR3 comprises 15 residues. Unmatched junction bases numbered 8, after V lost 6 bases and J lost 7 bases.

The V and J genes are TRBV6-5 and TRBJ2-3, with D perhaps TRBD2 (8 bases). Germline assignment: CDR1 MNHEY and CDR2 SVGAGI. V dropped 4 bases and J dropped 3 bases, with 14 bases sitting between them. The CDR3 consists of 15 residues. This CDR3 reads CASSSRGGQTDTQYF. The CDR3 coding sequence is TGTGCCAGCAGTTCCCGGGGGGGACAGACAGATACGCAGTATTTT.

The chain uses TRBV5-1 and TRBJ2-5; 9 bases are a match to TRBD1. CDR1 SGHRS and CDR2 YFSETQ come from the germline V gene. The CDR3 runs 17 residues. V lost 3 bases to trimming and J lost 1 base; unmatched junction nucleotides: 10. The CDR3 DNA sequence: TGCGCCAGCAGCTACCTTGGGACAGGGTATACCCAAGAGACCCAGTACTTC. The encoded protein is CASSYLGTGYTQETQYF.

This chain's CDR3 is CASSQGGEAFF. DNA of the CDR3: TGTGCCAGCAGCCAGGGAGGTGAAGCTTTCTTT. The V gene is TRBV7-8, the J gene TRBJ1-1; D may be TRBD1 (5 bases). The germline gives CDR1 SGHVS, CDR2 FQNEAQ. V was clipped by 5 bases and J by 7 bases, with 8 bases between them. This CDR3 contains 11 residues. The whole variable domain, remainder taken from reference TRBV7-8 and TRBJ1-1, is GAGVSQSPRYKVAKRGQDVALRCDPISGHVSLFWYQQALGQGPEFLTYFQNEAQLDKSGLPSDRFFAERPEGSVSTLKIQRTQQEDSAVYLCASSQGGEAFFGQGTRLTVV.

This chain uses TRBV18 with TRBJ1-1; TRBD1 is a possible D gene (5 bases). This CDR3 region has 18 residues. The V end lost 4 bases, the J end lost 5 bases, and 26 bases lay between the germline ends. Germline V gene lookup returns CDR1 KGHSH and CDR2 LQKENI. CDR3 residues: CASSRQLSFNGIGTEAFF. The CDR3 region has the DNA TGTGCCAGCTCACGACAGCTTTCGTTCAATGGAATCGGGACTGAAGCTTTCTTT.